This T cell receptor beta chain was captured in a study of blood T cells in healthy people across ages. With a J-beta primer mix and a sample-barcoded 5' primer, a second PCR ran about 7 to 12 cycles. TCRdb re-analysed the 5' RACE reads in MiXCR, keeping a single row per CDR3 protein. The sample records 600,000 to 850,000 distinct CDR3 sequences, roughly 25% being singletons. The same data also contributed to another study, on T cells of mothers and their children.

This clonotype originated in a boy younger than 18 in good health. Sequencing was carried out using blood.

The CDR3 here is CASSHATGNEQFF. The CDR3 DNA follows: TGTGCCAGCAGCCACGCGACAGGCAATGAGCAGTTCTTC. V usage is TRBV7-9 and J usage is TRBJ2-1; maybe TRBD1 (6 bases). The CDR3 consists of 13 residues. Germline-derived CDR1 and CDR2 are SEHNR and FQNEAQ (reference sequence). The V end lost 5 bases, the J end lost 6 bases, and 11 bases lay between the germline ends.